Listed below are T cell receptor beta chains from one sample, sequenced in a study of blood T cell repertoires in COVID-19. The method was immunoSEQ multiplex PCR; TCRdb's version includes in-frame clones alone and lacks a portion of them. This sample has over 200,000 clones, with about nine tenths found just once. Sequenced input: peripheral blood. The receptor source for this set is a man between 35 and 55 years old who had recovered from COVID-19. Both conserved end residues are part of each CDR3. The D gene is left open where the match is weak. Not all rows give a size; the values are once, few, many and, for expanded clones, a class.

TRBV6-6	.	TRBJ2-7	TRBD2	CASSRRRQGLAGPTTYEQYF	TGTGCCAGCAGCCGTCGACGACAGGGACTAGCGGGGCCGACCACCTACGAGCAGTACTTC
TRBV7-9	.	TRBJ1-1	TRBD1	CASSPGQGNTEAFF	TGTGCCAGCAGCCCCGGACAGGGAAACACTGAAGCTTTCTTT
TRBV5-1	.	TRBJ1-2	TRBD1	CASSPGQGRVFHYGYTF	TGCGCCAGCAGCCCCGGACAGGGGAGGGTTTTCCACTATGGCTACACCTTC
TRBV11-3	.	TRBJ2-1	.	CASSPFRSPYNEQFF	TGTGCCAGCAGCCCCTTTAGGAGTCCCTACAATGAGCAGTTCTTC
TRBV27	once	TRBJ2-7	.	CASMGGYEQYF	TGTGCCAGCATGGGAGGCTACGAGCAGTACTTC
TRBV7-2	.	TRBJ1-2	.	CASSLDRANYGYTF	TGTGCCAGCAGCTTAGACAGGGCTAACTATGGCTACACCTTC
TRBV6-5	.	TRBJ1-6	TRBD1	CASSYLTGGNSPLHF	TGTGCCAGCAGTTACTTGACAGGGGGGAATTCACCCCTCCACTTT
TRBV27	.	TRBJ1-2	TRBD1	CASSHDRAGGYTF	TGTGCCAGCAGCCACGACAGGGCCGGTGGCTACACCTTC
TRBV7-9	.	TRBJ2-3	TRBD2	CASSLRTSGRPTDANTQYF	TGTGCCAGCAGCCTACGGACTAGCGGGAGGCCGACTGATGCAAATACGCAGTATTTT
TRBV7-9	.	TRBJ2-1	.	CASSPGLHQAVEQFF	TGTGCCAGCAGCCCGGGACTCCACCAAGCAGTTGAGCAGTTCTTC
TRBV2	.	TRBJ1-1	TRBD1	CASSTGDEAFF	TGTGCCAGCAGTACAGGGGATGAAGCTTTCTTT
TRBV9	once	TRBJ2-3	.	CASSVDFYTDTQYF	TGTGCCAGCAGCGTAGACTTTTACACAGATACGCAGTATTTT
TRBV3-1/TRBV3-2	.	TRBJ1-1	.	CASTQTQVNTEAFF	TGTGCCAGCACCCAAACCCAGGTTAACACTGAAGCTTTCTTT